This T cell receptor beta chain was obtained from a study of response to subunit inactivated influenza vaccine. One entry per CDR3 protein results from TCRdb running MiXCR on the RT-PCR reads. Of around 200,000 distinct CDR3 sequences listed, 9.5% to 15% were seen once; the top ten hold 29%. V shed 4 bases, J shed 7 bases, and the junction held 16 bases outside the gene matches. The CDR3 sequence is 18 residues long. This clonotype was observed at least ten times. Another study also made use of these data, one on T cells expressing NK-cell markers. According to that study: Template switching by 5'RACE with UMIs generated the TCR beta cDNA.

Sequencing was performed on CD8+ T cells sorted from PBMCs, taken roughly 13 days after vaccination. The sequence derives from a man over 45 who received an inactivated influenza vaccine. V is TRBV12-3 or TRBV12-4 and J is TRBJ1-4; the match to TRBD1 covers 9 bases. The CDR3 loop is CASSSGQGLLQGVEKLFF. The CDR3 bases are TGTGCCAGCAGTTCCGGACAGGGGCTCCTTCAGGGGGTTGAAAAACTGTTTTTT.